A single sample is the source of the 8 T cell receptor beta chains below, sequenced in a study of OX40 agonist ivuxolimab in advanced cancers. Clones were read by immunoSEQ multiplex PCR, and TCRdb kept only the in-frame ones, dropping some. Of 67,000 or so clones in the sample, about 92% were seen once. The material sequenced was CD4+ or CD8+ T cells sorted from blood, taken in a trial of the OX40 agonist ivuxolimab. All receptors derive from an adult with an advanced solid tumor such as melanoma, head and neck, liver or kidney cancer.

This clone has a single count. The rearrangement links TRBV11-2 to TRBJ1-2, with TRBD1 as a possible D gene (5 bases). CDR3 length: 14 amino acids. V was pared by 1 base and J by 4 bases, with 10 bases between. Looked up from germline, CDR1 is SGHAT and CDR2 is FQNNGV. CDR3 nucleotide sequence: TGTGCCAGCAGCTTAGCCGGGAGGGGCTATGGCTACACCTTC. It is translated as CASSLAGRGYGYTF.

V gene TRBV5-1 combines with J gene TRBJ1-2, with 7 bases that match TRBD1. The CDR3 consists of 17 residues. With V trimmed by 4 bases and J by 4 bases, 16 bases remained unmatched. Germline values: CDR1 SGHRS, CDR2 YFSETQ. CDR3 in DNA: TGCGCCAGCAGCGCCGGGACAGCGAGTGGTATTATCTATGGCTACACCTTC. It codes for CASSAGTASGIIYGYTF.

The chain recombines TRBV27 with TRBJ1-1; D unclear. CDR3 length: 16 residues. CDR1 and CDR2 (germline): MNHEY, SMNVEV (reference sequence). Trimming stripped 2 bases from V and 0 bases from J, with 13 bases between. The DNA for the CDR3 is TGTGCCAGCAGTTTAAATCCTAACATACTGAACACTGAAGCTTTCTTT. This encodes CASSLNPNILNTEAFF.

The rearrangement uses TRBV6-6 and TRBJ1-4; no definite D call. Per germline, CDR1 MNHNY and CDR2 SVGAGI (reference sequence). V lost 0 bases and J 4 bases, leaving 6 bases between the germline ends. The CDR3 is 14 amino acids. Here the CDR3 reads CASSYSTNNEKLFF. In DNA, the CDR3 is TGTGCCAGCAGTTACTCGACTAATAATGAAAAACTGTTTTTT.

This chain connects TRBV5-1 to TRBJ2-3, with 10 bases fitting TRBD1. After removal of 5 bases from V and 1 base from J, the junction contained 4 bases not matched to a gene. The CDR3 contains 15 residues. Germline V gene sequence: CDR1 SGHRS, CDR2 YFSETQ. In DNA, the CDR3 is TGCGCCAGCAGTTCCGGGACAGGGGGCACAGATACGCAGTATTTT. Protein product: CASSSGTGGTDTQYF.

The rearrangement links TRBV30 to TRBJ1-2; no clear D. CDR1 GTSNPN and CDR2 SVGIG come from the germline V gene (reference sequence). There are 13 residues in the CDR3. Trimming took off 2 bases at V and 6 bases at J, with 13 bases between the two ends. This chain's CDR3 is CAWSSLRVDGYTF. Here the CDR3 DNA reads TGTGCCTGGAGTTCCCTAAGGGTGGATGGCTACACCTTC.

The gene calls are TRBV2 and TRBJ1-2, with D unresolved. Between the trimmed V and J ends, which lost 5 bases and 0 bases, there was a span of 19 bases. CDR1 is SNHLY and CDR2 is FYNNEI in the germline V gene. The CDR3 loop spans 17 amino acids. CDR3: CASSQASQTQANYGYTF. The CDR3 region has the DNA TGTGCCAGCAGTCAGGCCTCCCAGACTCAAGCTAACTATGGCTACACCTTC.

The chain links TRBV30 to TRBJ1-1; D is unclear. V lost 1 base, J lost 2 bases, and 8 bases lay in between. CDR1 is GTSNPN, CDR2 SVGIG, per germline (reference sequence). There are 13 residues in the CDR3. CDR3 DNA: TGTGCCTGGAGTGGTCTGGGAAACACTGAAGCTTTCTTT. Translating it yields CAWSGLGNTEAFF.